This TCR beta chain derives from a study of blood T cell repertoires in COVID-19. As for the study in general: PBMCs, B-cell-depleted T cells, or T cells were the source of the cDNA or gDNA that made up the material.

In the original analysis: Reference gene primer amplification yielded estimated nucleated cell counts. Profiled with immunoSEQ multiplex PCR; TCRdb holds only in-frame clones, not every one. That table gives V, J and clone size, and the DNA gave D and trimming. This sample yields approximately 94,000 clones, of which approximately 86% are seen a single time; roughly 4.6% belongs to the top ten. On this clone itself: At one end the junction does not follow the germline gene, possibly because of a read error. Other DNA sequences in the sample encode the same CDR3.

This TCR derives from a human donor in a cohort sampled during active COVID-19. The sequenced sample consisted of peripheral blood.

The CDR3 loop is CASSLVSGSTDTQYF. CDR3 nucleotides: TGTGCCAGCAGCTTAGTGAGCGGGAGCACCGATACGCAGTATTTT. This sequence joins TRBV7-9 and TRBJ2-3, with TRBD2 matching over 8 bases. The CDR3 spans 15 residues. Germline loops: CDR1 SEHNR, CDR2 FQNEAQ (reference sequence). The variable domain in full, with the rest retrieved from reference TRBV7-9 and TRBJ2-3, is DTGVSQNPRHKITKRGQNVTFRCDPISEHNRLYWYRQTLGQGPEFLTYFQNEAQLEKSRLLSDRFSAERPKGSFSTLEIQRTEQGDSAMYLCASSLVSGSTDTQYFGPGTRLTVL.